This TCR beta chain was observed in a study of molecular identifiers for immune sequencing clone quantification. This clonotype has at least ten counts. The target antigen is unknown. When naive CD8 T cells were sorted, they were gated as CD8+CD4-CCR7+CD45RA+. CDR1 and CDR2 (germline): LGHNA, YNFKEQ. CDR3 size: 15 residues. V lost 3 bases and J 0 bases, leaving 9 bases between the germline ends. MiXCR, run by TCRdb on the PCR reads, gives a single entry per CDR3 protein. Altogether 460,000 or so distinct CDR3 sequences are present, about 25% being singletons, with the ten largest covering under 0.85%. General study results and limits: Over 98% of effector molecules, but under 1% in naive cells, were held by clones with more than 20 RNA copies.

The chain links TRBV4-2 to TRBJ2-4; D assignment may be TRBD1 or TRBD2 (5 bases each). The specimen was naive CD8+ T cells from blood, with Jurkat cell RNA spiked in. Subset indicated: FACS-sorted CD8+CD4-CCR7+CD45RA+ naive T cells. This sequence was found in a human donor in good health. Some libraries in this study had Jurkat cell RNA spiked in. The chain's CDR3 is CASSHEGRAKNIQYF. CDR3 DNA: TGTGCCAGCAGCCATGAGGGACGAGCCAAAAACATTCAGTACTTC.